This T cell receptor beta chain was profiled in a study of T cell changes during pregnancy in multiple sclerosis. The protocol was immunoSEQ multiplex PCR, while the TCRdb copy is restricted to in-frame clones and leaves out a portion. The profile shows about 69,000 clones, around 94% of them singletons. The input for sequencing was peripheral blood, taken in the third trimester of pregnancy. This sequence was found in a female donor in good health, enrolled as a control in a pregnancy study.

Written as DNA, the CDR3 is TGTGCCACCTCGGTTCCGGGAGGTGGCACAGATACGCAGTATTTT. It codes for CATSVPGGGTDTQYF. This chain links TRBV28 with TRBJ2-3; TRBD2 aligns across 7 bases. J gave up 1 base and V 10 bases, and 11 bases lay outside the gene matches. The CDR3 is 15 residues long. Germline loops: CDR1 MDHEN, CDR2 SYDVKM.